Each of the 21 T cell receptor beta chains below was sequenced from the same sample in a study of T cell repertoires in cytomegalovirus infection. TCRdb ran MiXCR on the reads and lists one entry per CDR3 protein. The sample includes about 740,000 distinct CDR3 sequences, 35% of them seen just once. The source material was PBMCs. The receptor set was obtained from a human donor in good health (CMV status not recorded). Some clones in this sample may be carry-over from other donors' samples.

This clonotype has at least ten counts. This sequence joins TRBV10-3 and TRBJ2-7; D gene uncertain. The germline V and J ends were trimmed by 6 bases and 3 bases, with 12 bases remaining between them. Germline loops: CDR1 ENHRY, CDR2 SYGVKD. The CDR3 covers 13 residues. The CDR3 nucleotides are TGTGCCATCAGGCCAGACAACCTCTACGAGCAGTACTTC. Its protein is CAIRPDNLYEQYF.

In this sample, this clonotype turned up a few times. The gene calls are TRBV6-6 and TRBJ1-4, with a weak D call TRBD1 (6 bases). V shed 5 bases and J shed 4 bases, with 23 bases lying between them. Germline assignment: CDR1 MNHNY and CDR2 SVGAGI (reference sequence). CDR3 length equals 18 residues. The CDR3 bases are TGTGCCAGCAGTACCTCGGCGGAAACAGGGTCAGATAATGAAAAACTGTTTTTT. It translates to CASSTSAETGSDNEKLFF.

J is TRBJ1-2 and V is TRBV2; D is ambiguous. Germline V gene sequence: CDR1 SNHLY, CDR2 FYNNEI. This CDR3 has 12 residues. V dropped 8 bases and J dropped 10 bases, with 17 bases sitting between them. The CDR3, as DNA: TGTGCCAGCGCGGGTAGCGGCAACCACTACACCTTC. Its translation: CASAGSGNHYTF.

The rearrangement uses TRBV6-5 and TRBJ2-1, with 10 bases aligning to TRBD2. The ends lost 11 bases at V and 4 bases at J; junction bases unmatched: 17. CDR3 length equals 17 residues. Per germline, CDR1 MNHEY and CDR2 SVGAGI. CDR3: CAGKGSGGPNRYNEQFF. As DNA, the CDR3 is TGTGCCGGCAAGGGTAGCGGGGGGCCTAACCGTTACAATGAGCAGTTCTTC.

Only a few counts were recorded for this clonotype. This chain uses TRBV27 with TRBJ2-7; possible D gene TRBD1, 5 bases. The V end was cut by 5 bases, the J end by 2 bases, with 13 bases between. Per the germline V gene, CDR1 is MNHEY and CDR2 is SMNVEV (reference sequence). The CDR3 runs 14 residues. CDR3 residues: CASSPFDSPYEQYF. In DNA, the CDR3 is TGTGCCAGCAGTCCATTTGACAGTCCCTACGAGCAGTACTTC.

This clonotype has a count of ten or more. The chain has TRBV7-8 and TRBJ2-5; tentatively, D is TRBD1 (5 bases). The V end lost 2 bases, the J end lost 1 base, and 11 bases lay between the germline ends. The CDR3 is made up of 15 amino acids. Germline CDR1 reads SGHVS; CDR2 reads FQNEAQ. CDR3 DNA: TGTGCCAGCAGCTTATGGCAGGGAACCCAAGAGACCCAGTACTTC. Its translation: CASSLWQGTQETQYF. Using reference TRBV7-8 and TRBJ2-5 for the parts outside the CDR3, the full variable domain is GAGVSQSPRYKVAKRGQDVALRCDPISGHVSLFWYQQALGQGPEFLTYFQNEAQLDKSGLPSDRFFAERPEGSVSTLKIQRTQQEDSAVYLCASSLWQGTQETQYFGPGTRLLVL.

About this clonotype itself: The germline gene is not matched at one end of the junction; a read error may be the cause. The rearrangement joins TRBV20-1 to TRBJ1-2; 9 nucleotides agree with TRBD1. The CDR3 is 12 amino acids. The germline V gene has CDR1 DFQATT and CDR2 SNEGSKA (reference sequence). The CDR3 coding sequence is TGCAGTGCTCAACAGGGGGCGGAGGGCTACCCCTTC. It yields the protein CSAQQGAEGYPF.

This CDR3 reads CATSDLGVRETQYF. The CDR3 coding sequence is TGTGCCACCAGTGATTTGGGGGTTCGAGAGACCCAGTACTTC. The chain couples TRBV24-1 to TRBJ2-5, with D uncertain. Germline V CDR1 and CDR2: KGHDR, SFDVKD. The V gene lost 0 bases and the J gene lost 4 bases, with 8 bases spanning the gap. The CDR3 has 14 residues.

With respect to this clonotype: The junction departs from the called germline gene at one end, perhaps through a read error. This rearrangement joins TRBV7-9 to TRBJ2-6; D gene unclear. CDR1 is SEHNR and CDR2 is FQNEAQ in the germline V gene (reference sequence). The CDR3 extends over 16 amino acids. CDR3 residues: CACSIGRDSGANVLTF. The CDR3, as DNA: TGTGCCTGCAGCATTGGAAGGGACTCTGGGGCCAACGTCCTGACTTTC.

There are a few counts of this clonotype. The rearrangement links TRBV10-3 to TRBJ2-7; 9 bases are shared with TRBD1. The CDR3 is 14 amino acids. CDR1 and CDR2 from the germline V gene are ENHRY and SYGVKD. V was clipped by 10 bases and J by 5 bases; unmatched bases: 12. For the CDR3, the DNA is TGTGCCACCGTGCCCCAGGACAGGGGTCACGAGCAGTACTTC. Translating it yields CATVPQDRGHEQYF.

This sequence joins TRBV20-1 and TRBJ2-5; D possibly matches TRBD1 or TRBD2 (5 bases each). Germline values: CDR1 DFQATT, CDR2 SNEGSKA (reference sequence). This CDR3 contains 14 residues. V was trimmed by 3 bases and J by 0 bases, leaving 11 bases between them. Here the CDR3 reads CSASPGPDQETQYF. The CDR3 DNA sequence: TGCAGTGCTAGTCCGGGACCAGACCAAGAGACCCAGTACTTC.

The sample holds many counts of this clonotype. This sequence joins TRBV6-1 and TRBJ1-1, with D perhaps TRBD1 (5 bases). Looked up from germline, CDR1 is MNHNS and CDR2 is SASEGT. The CDR3 totals 17 residues. V was cut by 2 bases and J by 2 bases, with 18 bases left in between. CDR3: CASSEQGDGTLNTEAFF. In nucleotides, the CDR3 is TGTGCCAGCAGTGAACAAGGGGATGGCACCCTCAACACTGAAGCTTTCTTT.

The table lists this clonotype with a few counts. V gene TRBV19 combines with J gene TRBJ1-1; D is unclear. Germline CDR1 is LNHDA and CDR2 is SQIVND (reference sequence). The CDR3 is 14 residues long. Trimming took off 3 bases at V and 5 bases at J, with 13 bases between the two ends. The CDR3 reads CASSIAIPETEAFF. The CDR3, as DNA: TGTGCCAGTAGTATCGCAATACCGGAGACTGAAGCTTTCTTT. Full variable domain (outside the CDR3, taken from reference TRBV19 and TRBJ1-1): DGGITQSPKYLFRKEGQNVTLSCEQNLNHDAMYWYRQDPGQGLRLIYYSQIVNDFQKGDIAEGYSVSREKKESFPLTVTSAQKNPTAFYLCASSIAIPETEAFFGQGTRLTVV.

This chain joins TRBV6-1 and TRBJ1-1; D is uncertain. The V gene lost 6 bases and the J gene lost 11 bases, with 22 bases spanning the gap. Per germline, CDR1 MNHNS and CDR2 SASEGT. The CDR3 has 14 amino acids. The CDR3 region has the DNA TGTGCCAGCAGCCGTAGCCCAAAAGGAGATGGCGCTTTCTTT. It codes for CASSRSPKGDGAFF.

This clonotype appeared a few times. The CDR3 reads CASSLVSGAETQYF. CDR3 nucleotide sequence: TGTGCCAGCAGCTTAGTGTCAGGGGCGGAGACCCAGTACTTC. This chain joins TRBV11-3 and TRBJ2-5, with D maybe TRBD1 (6 bases). CDR3 size: 14 residues. CDR1 is SGHNT, CDR2 YENEEA, per germline. Trimming took 1 base from V and 5 from J, leaving 11 bases between them.

Note on this clonotype: Being one base from a much bigger clone, this may be a read error. The chain uses TRBV5-6 and TRBJ2-1; the match to TRBD2 covers 12 bases. Trimming at V came to 2 bases and at J to 7 bases, leaving 4 bases not matched to a gene. Germline V CDR1 and CDR2: SGHDT, YYEEEE. The CDR3 spans 15 residues. The DNA of the CDR3 is TGTGCCAGCAGCTTCGGGACTAGCGGGTGGAATGAGCAGTTCTTC. This encodes CASSFGTSGWNEQFF. Drawing the rest from reference TRBV5-6 and TRBJ2-1, the complete variable domain is DAGVTQSPTHLIKTRGQQVTLRCSPKSGHDTVSWYQQALGQGPQFIFQYYEEEERQRGNFPDRFSGHQFPNYSSELNVNALLLGDSALYLCASSFGTSGWNEQFFGPGTRLTVL.

This clonotype was found many times. This chain joins TRBV7-6 and TRBJ1-1; TRBD1 might be the D (6 bases). CDR1 and CDR2 from the germline V gene are SGHVS and FNYEAQ. This CDR3 is built from 15 residues. V lost 2 bases to trimming and J lost 0 bases, with 10 bases between them. CDR3 DNA sequence: TGTGCCAGCAGCTTATCGCAGGGGCTGAACACTGAAGCTTTCTTT. Its translation: CASSLSQGLNTEAFF.

The V and J genes are TRBV27 and TRBJ2-3; the D gene could be TRBD1 or TRBD2 (5 bases each). Germline V gives CDR1 MNHEY, CDR2 SMNVEV (reference sequence). There are 16 residues in the CDR3. V lost 7 bases and J lost 2, with 19 bases in between. The DNA of the CDR3 is TGTGCCAGCATCTTTCGGGGCCCGGACACCACAGATACGCAGTATTTT. It translates to CASIFRGPDTTDTQYF.

About this clonotype itself: At one end, the junction sequence differs from germline, possibly due to a read error. The CDR3 coding sequence is TGTGCCAGCAGCCAGGACAAGAAACCTGACGCTTTCTTT. Translated, it gives CASSQDKKPDAFF. V is TRBV7-3 and J is TRBJ1-1; the D gene is possibly TRBD1 (5 bases). The germline gives CDR1 SGHTA, CDR2 FQGTGA. CDR3 length: 13 amino acids. Complete variable domain (other parts from reference TRBV7-3 and TRBJ1-1): GAGVSQTPSNKVTEKGKYVELRCDPISGHTALYWYRQSLGQGPEFLIYFQGTGAADDSGLPNDRFFAVRPEGSVSTLKIQRTERGDSAVYLCASSQDKKPDAFFGQGTRLTVV.

The table lists this clonotype with a few counts. This chain uses TRBV9 with TRBJ2-3; TRBD2 matches at 13 bases. Germline V CDR1 and CDR2: SGDLS, YYNGEE. The ends lost 3 bases at V and 3 bases at J; junction bases unmatched: 1. This CDR3 spans 15 amino acids. For the CDR3, the DNA is TGTGCCAGCAGCGAGGGACTAGCGGGAACAGATACGCAGTATTTT. It specifies CASSEGLAGTDTQYF.

This clonotype was detected only a few times. The rearrangement uses TRBV19 and TRBJ2-1, with TRBD2 as a possible D gene (7 bases). Germline V CDR1 and CDR2: LNHDA, SQIVND (reference sequence). V lost 5 bases and J lost 3, with 17 bases in between. The CDR3 sequence is 16 residues long. CDR3: CASSPRRGGSYNEQFF. The CDR3, as DNA: TGTGCCAGTAGTCCCAGGAGGGGGGGAAGCTACAATGAGCAGTTCTTC.